What follows describes a single T cell receptor beta chain. What it recognizes is unknown. V lost 0 bases and J 0 bases, leaving 9 bases between the germline ends. The CDR3 contains 16 residues. Germline V gene lookup returns CDR1 LNHNV and CDR2 YYDKDF (reference sequence). Reverse transcription of all isolated RNA meant that expressed TCRB transcripts were sequenced. The protocol was immunoSEQ multiplex PCR, while the TCRdb copy is restricted to in-frame clones and leaves out a portion. The profile shows about 240,000 clones, around a quarter of them singletons. The data belong to a study of beta chain features in type 1 diabetes. Study-wide findings and caveats: Moderate but significant shortening of TCRB CDR3s was recorded in all four CD4+ subsets from Type 1 diabetes patients. Equally in patients and controls, shorter templates might have been favored by PCR.

J is TRBJ1-5 and V is TRBV15; tentatively, D is TRBD1 (6 bases). This TCR derives from a man aged 30 to 45 in good health. Sequenced material: central memory CD4+ T cells from blood. The CDR3 sequence is CATSRDRGSSNQPQHF. In DNA, the CDR3 is TGTGCCACCAGCAGAGATAGGGGGAGTAGCAATCAGCCCCAGCATTTT.